These 13 T cell receptor beta chains were sequenced from one sample in a study of blood T cell repertoires in COVID-19. TCRdb keeps only in-frame clones here, not all; method: immunoSEQ multiplex PCR. Counted here are 300,000 to 500,000 clones, over 75% occurring once; the ten biggest clones make up about 0.89%. The sequenced sample consisted of PBMCs or T cells enriched from blood (not recorded which). These receptor sequences come from a woman aged 25 to 45 with acute COVID-19.

The gene calls are TRBV10-2 and TRBJ1-3; D is undetermined. Trimming removed 4 bases at V and 6 bases at J, with 10 bases between. CDR1 is WSHSY and CDR2 is SAAADI in the germline V gene. CDR3 length: 13 amino acids. The CDR3 DNA sequence: TGCGCCAGCAGTGTGTCCGCAGAAAACACCATATATTTT. Its protein product is CASSVSAENTIYF.

This rearrangement joins TRBV5-6 to TRBJ1-3, with TRBD1 matching 9 bases. There are 14 residues in the CDR3. J lost 11 bases, V lost 2 bases, and 8 bases had no gene match. Germline lookup yields CDR1 SGHDT and CDR2 YYEEEE. The CDR3 bases are TGTGCCAGCAGCTTACAGGGGGCAAGTCAATCCATATATTTT. Amino acid sequence: CASSLQGASQSIYF. Full variable domain (missing parts from reference TRBV5-6 and TRBJ1-3): DAGVTQSPTHLIKTRGQQVTLRCSPKSGHDTVSWYQQALGQGPQFIFQYYEEEERQRGNFPDRFSGHQFPNYSSELNVNALLLGDSALYLCASSLQGASQSIYFGEGSWLTVV.

This sequence joins TRBV19 and TRBJ1-1, with D perhaps TRBD1 (5 bases). From germline, CDR1 is LNHDA and CDR2 SQIVND (reference sequence). Trimming pared 6 bases from V and 3 bases from J, leaving 14 bases between. The CDR3 contains 14 residues. CDR3 amino acids: CASRTARRDTEAFF. The CDR3 DNA reads TGTGCCAGTAGAACGGCCCGCAGGGACACTGAAGCTTTCTTT.

This sequence joins TRBV2 and TRBJ1-1; TRBD1 agrees at 7 bases. CDR3 size: 15 residues. CDR1 is SNHLY and CDR2 is FYNNEI in the germline V gene. With V trimmed by 4 bases and J by 7 bases, 12 bases remained unmatched. CDR3 protein: CASSGTGRGAGEAFF. Here the CDR3 DNA reads TGTGCCAGCAGTGGGACAGGAAGGGGAGCGGGTGAAGCTTTCTTT. Drawing the rest from reference TRBV2 and TRBJ1-1, the complete variable domain is EPEVTQTPSHQVTQMGQEVILRCVPISNHLYFYWYRQILGQKVEFLVSFYNNEISEKSEIFDDQFSVERPDGSNFTLKIRSTKLEDSAMYFCASSGTGRGAGEAFFGQGTRLTVV.

The chain combines TRBV18 with TRBJ1-2; no firm D call. The V and J ends lost 2 bases and 4 bases respectively, with 11 bases between them. The length of the CDR3 is 14 residues. The germline V gene encodes CDR1 KGHSH and CDR2 LQKENI. The DNA for the CDR3 is TGTGCCAGCTCACCAATAAGGGAGATCTATGGCTACACCTTC. This sequence encodes CASSPIREIYGYTF.

Only one count was recorded for this clone. The V call is TRBV5-6, the J call TRBJ2-1, with 10 bases fitting TRBD2. Germline loops: CDR1 SGHDT, CDR2 YYEEEE. The CDR3 has 17 residues. J lost 1 base, V lost 4 bases, and 8 bases had no gene match. The CDR3 DNA reads TGTGCCAGCAGCAGGATAGCGGGGGGCCTATCCTACAATGAGCAGTTCTTC. Its protein is CASSRIAGGLSYNEQFF. The full variable domain, its missing parts supplied by reference TRBV5-6 and TRBJ2-1, is DAGVTQSPTHLIKTRGQQVTLRCSPKSGHDTVSWYQQALGQGPQFIFQYYEEEERQRGNFPDRFSGHQFPNYSSELNVNALLLGDSALYLCASSRIAGGLSYNEQFFGPGTRLTVL.

This chain connects TRBV5-1 to TRBJ2-3, with 8 bases lining up with TRBD1. CDR1 is SGHRS, CDR2 YFSETQ, per germline. CDR3 length: 14 amino acids. V trimming: 5 bases; J trimming: 3 bases; junction bases outside the gene matches: 5. The CDR3 DNA follows: TGCGCCAGCAGGCCGGGACAGGAGACAGATACGCAGTATTTT. It encodes CASRPGQETDTQYF. The full variable domain, in which reference TRBV5-1 and TRBJ2-3 provide the parts outside the CDR3, is KAGVTQTPRYLIKTRGQQVTLSCSPISGHRSVSWYQQTPGQGLQFLFEYFSETQRNKGNFPGRFSGRQFSNSRSEMNVSTLELGDSALYLCASRPGQETDTQYFGPGTRLTVL.

The sample holds one count of this clone. J is TRBJ2-7 and V is TRBV4-1, with D possibly matching TRBD1 (7 bases). The CDR3 length is 15 residues. Germline V gene lookup returns CDR1 MGHRA and CDR2 YSYEKL. V was shortened by 1 base and J by 7 bases, with 17 bases between the two germline ends. CDR3 region: CASSQVPGGFLEQYF. CDR3 coding DNA: TGCGCCAGCAGCCAAGTCCCAGGGGGGTTTTTGGAGCAGTACTTC.

The gene calls are TRBV7-3 and TRBJ2-1; no definite D call. The CDR3 is made up of 12 amino acids. V was cut by 5 bases and J by 6 bases, with 8 bases left in between. Germline V gene data show CDR1 as SGHTA and CDR2 as FQGTGA. CDR3 nucleotide sequence: TGTGCCAGCAGCCTTCCAGGCAATGAGCAGTTCTTC. Translation gives CASSLPGNEQFF.

The chain has TRBV5-1 and TRBJ1-2, with 8 bases aligning to TRBD1. This CDR3 has 15 amino acids. CDR1 SGHRS and CDR2 YFSETQ come from the germline V gene. J was trimmed by 4 bases and V by 4 bases; bases with no gene match: 9. The CDR3 loop is CASSQPGQAPYGYTF. In DNA form, the CDR3 reads TGCGCCAGCAGCCAGCCGGGACAGGCCCCCTATGGCTACACCTTC.

The chain is built from TRBV15 and TRBJ2-7; possibly TRBD2 for D (6 bases). CDR1 LNHNV and CDR2 YYDKDF come from the germline V gene (reference sequence). The V end was cut by 5 bases, the J end by 3 bases, with 11 bases between. CDR3 length: 13 amino acids. CDR3 protein: CATSPGGDYEQYF. The CDR3 nucleotides are TGTGCCACCAGCCCCGGAGGGGACTACGAGCAGTACTTC.

The V and J genes are TRBV20-1 and TRBJ1-1; D gene unclear. Germline V CDR1 and CDR2: DFQATT, SNEGSKA (reference sequence). With 0 bases removed from V and 8 bases from J, the gap between germline ends came to 4 bases. The CDR3 contains 10 residues. The CDR3 nucleotides read TGCAGTGCTAGAGAACAAGAAGCTTTCTTT. It yields the protein CSAREQEAFF.

The chain has TRBV11-2 and TRBJ2-2; D not resolved. The CDR3 has 15 residues. Germline CDR1 SGHAT, CDR2 FQNNGV. V lost 0 bases, J lost 4 bases, and 9 bases lay in between. The CDR3 DNA reads TGTGCCAGCAGCTTAGACAAACATGGCACCGGGGAGCTGTTTTTT. It translates to CASSLDKHGTGELFF.